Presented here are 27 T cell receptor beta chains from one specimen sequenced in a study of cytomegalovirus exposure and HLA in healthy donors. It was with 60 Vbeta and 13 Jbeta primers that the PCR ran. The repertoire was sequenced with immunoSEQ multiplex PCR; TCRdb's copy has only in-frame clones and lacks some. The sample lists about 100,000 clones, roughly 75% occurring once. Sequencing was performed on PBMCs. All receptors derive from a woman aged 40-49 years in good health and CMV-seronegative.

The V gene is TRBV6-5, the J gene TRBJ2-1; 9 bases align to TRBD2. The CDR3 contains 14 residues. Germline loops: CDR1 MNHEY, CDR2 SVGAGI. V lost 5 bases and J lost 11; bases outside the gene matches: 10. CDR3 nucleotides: TGTGCCAGCAGTCCCCTTCAAGCGGGAGGTCAGCAGTTCTTC. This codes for CASSPLQAGGQQFF.

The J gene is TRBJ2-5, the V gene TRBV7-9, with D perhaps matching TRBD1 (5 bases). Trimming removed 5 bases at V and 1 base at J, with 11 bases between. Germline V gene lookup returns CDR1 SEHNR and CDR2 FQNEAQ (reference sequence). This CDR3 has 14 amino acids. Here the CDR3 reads CASSTQGFQETQYF. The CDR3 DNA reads TGTGCCAGCAGCACCCAGGGCTTCCAAGAGACCCAGTACTTC.

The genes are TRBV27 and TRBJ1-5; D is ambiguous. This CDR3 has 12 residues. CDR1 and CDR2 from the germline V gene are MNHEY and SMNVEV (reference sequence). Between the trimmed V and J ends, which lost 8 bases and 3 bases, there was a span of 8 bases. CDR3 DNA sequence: TGTGCCAGCTCTGCGTACAATCAGCCCCAGCATTTT. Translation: CASSAYNQPQHF.

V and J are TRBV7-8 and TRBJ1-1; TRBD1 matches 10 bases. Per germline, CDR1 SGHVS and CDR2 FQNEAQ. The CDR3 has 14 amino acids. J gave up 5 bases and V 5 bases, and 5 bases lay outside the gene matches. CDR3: CASSRTGGYTEAFF. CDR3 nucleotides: TGTGCCAGCAGCAGGACAGGGGGGTATACTGAAGCTTTCTTT.

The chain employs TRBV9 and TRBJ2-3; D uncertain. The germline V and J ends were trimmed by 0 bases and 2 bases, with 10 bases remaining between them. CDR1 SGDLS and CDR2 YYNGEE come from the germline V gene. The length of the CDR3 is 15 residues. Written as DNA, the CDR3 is TGTGCCAGCAGCGTAGGAAGCCTATCCACAGATACGCAGTATTTT. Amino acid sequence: CASSVGSLSTDTQYF.

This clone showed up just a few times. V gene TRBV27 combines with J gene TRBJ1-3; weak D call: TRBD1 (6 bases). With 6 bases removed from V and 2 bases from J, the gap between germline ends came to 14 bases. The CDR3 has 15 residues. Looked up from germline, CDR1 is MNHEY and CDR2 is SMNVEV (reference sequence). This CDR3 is CASRRGGGPGNTIYF. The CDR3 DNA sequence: TGTGCCAGCAGACGAGGGGGGGGACCTGGAAACACCATATATTTT.

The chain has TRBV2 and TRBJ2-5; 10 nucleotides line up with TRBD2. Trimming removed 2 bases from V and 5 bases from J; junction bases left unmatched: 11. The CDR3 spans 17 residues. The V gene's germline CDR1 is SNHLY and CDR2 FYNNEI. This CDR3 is CASSETRRTSGLETQYF. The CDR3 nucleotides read TGTGCCAGCAGTGAAACGAGACGGACTAGCGGCCTTGAGACCCAGTACTTC.

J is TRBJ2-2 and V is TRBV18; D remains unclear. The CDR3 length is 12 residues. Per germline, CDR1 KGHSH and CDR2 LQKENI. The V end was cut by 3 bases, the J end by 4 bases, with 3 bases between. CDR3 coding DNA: TGTGCCAGCTCACCCTTCACCGGGGAGCTGTTTTTT. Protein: CASSPFTGELFF.

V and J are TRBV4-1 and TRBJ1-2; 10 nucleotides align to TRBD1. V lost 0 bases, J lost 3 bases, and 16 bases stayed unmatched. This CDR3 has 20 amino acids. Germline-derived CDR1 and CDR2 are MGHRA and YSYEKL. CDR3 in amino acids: CASSQESLLGQGFVYYGYTF. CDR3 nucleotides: TGCGCCAGCAGCCAAGAATCTCTTTTGGGACAGGGGTTCGTATACTATGGCTACACCTTC.

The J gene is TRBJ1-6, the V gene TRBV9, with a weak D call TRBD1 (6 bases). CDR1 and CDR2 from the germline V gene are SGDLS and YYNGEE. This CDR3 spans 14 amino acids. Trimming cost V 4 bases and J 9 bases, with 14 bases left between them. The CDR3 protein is CASSTAGESSPLHF. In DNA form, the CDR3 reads TGTGCCAGCAGCACGGCAGGGGAAAGTTCACCCCTCCACTTT.

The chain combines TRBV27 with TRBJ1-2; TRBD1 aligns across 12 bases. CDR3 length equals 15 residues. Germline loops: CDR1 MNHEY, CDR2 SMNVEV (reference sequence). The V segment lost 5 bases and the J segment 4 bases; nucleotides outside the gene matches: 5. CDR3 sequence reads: CASSPGTGGFYGYTF. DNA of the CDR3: TGTGCCAGCAGTCCCGGGACAGGGGGCTTCTATGGCTACACCTTC.

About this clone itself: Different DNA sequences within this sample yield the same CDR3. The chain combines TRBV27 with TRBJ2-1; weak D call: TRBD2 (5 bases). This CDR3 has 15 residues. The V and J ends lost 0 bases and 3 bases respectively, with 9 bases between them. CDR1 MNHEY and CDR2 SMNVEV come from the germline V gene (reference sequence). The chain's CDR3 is CASSLSTGYYNEQFF. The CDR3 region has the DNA TGTGCCAGCAGTTTATCGACGGGATACTACAATGAGCAGTTCTTC.

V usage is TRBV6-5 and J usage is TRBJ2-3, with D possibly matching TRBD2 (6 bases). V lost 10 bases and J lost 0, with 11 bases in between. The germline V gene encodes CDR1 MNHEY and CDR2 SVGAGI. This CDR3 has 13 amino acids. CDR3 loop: CATLGGSTDTQYF. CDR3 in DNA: TGTGCCACCTTGGGGGGTAGCACAGATACGCAGTATTTT.

DNA of the CDR3: TGCAGCGTGGGGCCCAAATCCCCTGGTGGTGGCTACACCTTC. This translates into CSVGPKSPGGGYTF. The chain is built from TRBV29-1 and TRBJ1-2; D is possibly TRBD1 (5 bases). This CDR3 has 14 residues. V was trimmed by 6 bases and J by 7 bases, leaving 21 bases between them. Germline CDR1 and CDR2: SQVTM and ANQGSEA.

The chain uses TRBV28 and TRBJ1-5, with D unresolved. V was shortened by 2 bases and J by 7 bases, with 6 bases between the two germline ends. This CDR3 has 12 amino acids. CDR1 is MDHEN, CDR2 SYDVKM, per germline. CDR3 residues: CASSLLGQPQHF. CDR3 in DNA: TGTGCCAGCAGTTTACTCGGGCAGCCCCAGCATTTT.

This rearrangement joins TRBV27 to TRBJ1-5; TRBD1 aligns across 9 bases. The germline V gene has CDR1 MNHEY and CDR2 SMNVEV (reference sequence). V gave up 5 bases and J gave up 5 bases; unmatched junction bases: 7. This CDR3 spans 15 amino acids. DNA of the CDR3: TGTGCCAGCAGTCCCGGACAGGGGTGGGATCAGCCCCAGCATTTT. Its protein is CASSPGQGWDQPQHF.

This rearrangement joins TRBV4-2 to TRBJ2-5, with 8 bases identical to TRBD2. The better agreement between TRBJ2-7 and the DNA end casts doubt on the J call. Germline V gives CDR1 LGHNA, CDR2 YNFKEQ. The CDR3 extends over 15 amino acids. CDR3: CASSPSLSGSYEQYF. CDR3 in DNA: TGTGCCAGCAGCCCGTCCCTCAGCGGGAGCTACGAGCAGTACTTC.

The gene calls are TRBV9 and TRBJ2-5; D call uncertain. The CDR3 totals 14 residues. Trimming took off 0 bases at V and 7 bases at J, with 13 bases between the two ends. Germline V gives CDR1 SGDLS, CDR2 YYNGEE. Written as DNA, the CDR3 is TGTGCCAGCAGCGTAGATTCGCTAGACGGGACCCAGTACTTC. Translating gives CASSVDSLDGTQYF.

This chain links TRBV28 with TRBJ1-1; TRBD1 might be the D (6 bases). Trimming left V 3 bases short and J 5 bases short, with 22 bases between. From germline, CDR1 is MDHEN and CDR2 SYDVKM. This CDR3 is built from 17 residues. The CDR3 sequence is CASSLGIGAGGRTEAFF. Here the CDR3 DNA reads TGTGCCAGCAGTTTGGGTATAGGAGCGGGGGGGCGTACTGAAGCTTTCTTT.

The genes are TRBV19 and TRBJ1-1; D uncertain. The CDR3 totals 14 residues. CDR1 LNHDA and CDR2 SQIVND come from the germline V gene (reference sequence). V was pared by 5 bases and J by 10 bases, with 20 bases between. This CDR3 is CASSPLSGQCGAFF. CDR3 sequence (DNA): TGTGCCAGTAGTCCCCTCTCGGGTCAGTGTGGAGCTTTCTTT.

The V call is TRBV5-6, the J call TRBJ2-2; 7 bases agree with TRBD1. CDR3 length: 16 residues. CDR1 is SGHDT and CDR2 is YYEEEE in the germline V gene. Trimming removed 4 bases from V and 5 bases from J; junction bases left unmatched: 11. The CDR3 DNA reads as TGTGCCAGCAGCCAACCAATCCCGGACAGGACCGGGGAGCTGTTTTTT. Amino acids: CASSQPIPDRTGELFF.

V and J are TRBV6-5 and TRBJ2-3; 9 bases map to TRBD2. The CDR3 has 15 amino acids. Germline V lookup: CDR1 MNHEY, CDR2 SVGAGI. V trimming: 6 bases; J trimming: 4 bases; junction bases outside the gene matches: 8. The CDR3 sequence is CASRFTGTSSDTQYF. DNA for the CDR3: TGTGCCAGCAGGTTCACCGGGACTAGCTCAGATACGCAGTATTTT.

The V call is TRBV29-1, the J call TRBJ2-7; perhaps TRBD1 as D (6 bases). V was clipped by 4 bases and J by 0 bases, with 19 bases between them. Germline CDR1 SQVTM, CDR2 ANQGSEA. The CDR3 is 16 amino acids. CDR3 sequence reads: CSVAPQQGPSSYEQYF. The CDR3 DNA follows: TGCAGCGTTGCCCCTCAACAGGGTCCTAGCTCCTACGAGCAGTACTTC.

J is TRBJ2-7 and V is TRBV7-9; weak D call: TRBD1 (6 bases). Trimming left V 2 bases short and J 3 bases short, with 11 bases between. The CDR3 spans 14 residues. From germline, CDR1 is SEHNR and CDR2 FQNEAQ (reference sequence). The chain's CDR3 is CASSLRHRDYEQYF. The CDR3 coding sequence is TGTGCCAGCAGCTTAAGACACAGGGACTACGAGCAGTACTTC.

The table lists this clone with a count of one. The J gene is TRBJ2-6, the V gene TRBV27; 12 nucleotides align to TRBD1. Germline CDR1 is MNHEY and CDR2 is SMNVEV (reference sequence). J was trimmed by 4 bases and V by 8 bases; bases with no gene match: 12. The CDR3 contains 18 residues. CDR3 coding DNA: TGTGCCAGCTTCCCCTCGGGACAGGGGGCGTGGGGGGCCAACGTCCTGACTTTC. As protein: CASFPSGQGAWGANVLTF.

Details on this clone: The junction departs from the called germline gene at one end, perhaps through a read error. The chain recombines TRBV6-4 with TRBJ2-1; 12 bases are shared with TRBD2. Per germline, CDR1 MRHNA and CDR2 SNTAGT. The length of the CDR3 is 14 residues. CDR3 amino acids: CASSELAGGNGQFF. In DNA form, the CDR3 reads TGTGCCAGCAGTGAACTAGCGGGAGGCAATGGGCAGTTCTTC.

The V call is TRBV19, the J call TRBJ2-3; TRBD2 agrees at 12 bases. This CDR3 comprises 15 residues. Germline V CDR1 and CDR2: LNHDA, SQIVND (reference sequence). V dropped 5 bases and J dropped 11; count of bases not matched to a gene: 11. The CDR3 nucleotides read TGTGCCAGTAGTGCGAGGACTAGCGGGGACCTTAAGCAGTATTTT. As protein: CASSARTSGDLKQYF.